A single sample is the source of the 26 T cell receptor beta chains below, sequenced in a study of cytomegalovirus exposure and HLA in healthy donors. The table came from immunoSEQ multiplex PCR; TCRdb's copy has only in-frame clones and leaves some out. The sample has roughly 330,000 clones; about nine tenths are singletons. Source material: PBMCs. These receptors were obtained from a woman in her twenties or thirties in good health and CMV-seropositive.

The CDR3 DNA follows: TGTGCCAGCAGCCCACAGGGTGACACTGAAGCTTTCTTT. Translated: CASSPQGDTEAFF. The V and J genes are TRBV7-7 and TRBJ1-1; D possibly corresponds to TRBD1 (6 bases). The CDR3 totals 13 residues. The V and J ends lost 5 bases and 3 bases respectively, with 10 bases between them. CDR1 and CDR2 from the germline V gene are SSHAT and FNYEAQ (reference sequence).

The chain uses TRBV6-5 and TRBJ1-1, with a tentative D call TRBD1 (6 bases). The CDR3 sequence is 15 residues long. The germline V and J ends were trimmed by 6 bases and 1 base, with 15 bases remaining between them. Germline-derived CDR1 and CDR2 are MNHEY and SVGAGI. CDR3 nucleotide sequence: TGTGCCAGCAGATGGTACAGGGATGGGAACACTGAAGCTTTCTTT. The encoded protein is CASRWYRDGNTEAFF.

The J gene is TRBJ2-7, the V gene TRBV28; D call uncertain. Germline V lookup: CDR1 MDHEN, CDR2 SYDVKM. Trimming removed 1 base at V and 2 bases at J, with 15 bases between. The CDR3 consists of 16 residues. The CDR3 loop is CASSLSIPVVTYEQYF. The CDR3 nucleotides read TGTGCCAGCAGTTTATCGATCCCGGTTGTCACCTACGAGCAGTACTTC. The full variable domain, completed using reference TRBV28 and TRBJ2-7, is DVKVTQSSRYLVKRTGEKVFLECVQDMDHENMFWYRQDPGLGLRLIYFSYDVKMKEKGDIPEGYSVSREKKERFSLILESASTNQTSMYLCASSLSIPVVTYEQYFGPGTRLTVT.

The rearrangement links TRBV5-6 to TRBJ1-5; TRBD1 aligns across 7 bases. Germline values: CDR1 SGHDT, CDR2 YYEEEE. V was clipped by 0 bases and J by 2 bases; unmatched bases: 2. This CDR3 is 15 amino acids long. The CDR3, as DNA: TGTGCCAGCAGCTTGGACAGGGGACGCAATCAGCCCCAGCATTTT. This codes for CASSLDRGRNQPQHF.

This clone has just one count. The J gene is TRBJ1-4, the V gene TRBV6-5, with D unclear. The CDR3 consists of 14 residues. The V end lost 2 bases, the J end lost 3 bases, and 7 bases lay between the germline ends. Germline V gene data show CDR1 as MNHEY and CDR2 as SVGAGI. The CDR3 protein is CASSYLSPNEKLFF. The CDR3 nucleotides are TGTGCCAGCAGTTACCTGAGCCCTAATGAAAAACTGTTTTTT.

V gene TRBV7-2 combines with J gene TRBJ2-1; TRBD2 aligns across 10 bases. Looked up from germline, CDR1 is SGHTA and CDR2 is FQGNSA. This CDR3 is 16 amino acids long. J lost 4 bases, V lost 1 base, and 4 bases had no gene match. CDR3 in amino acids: CASSLGLAGAYNEQFF. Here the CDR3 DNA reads TGTGCCAGCAGCTTAGGGCTAGCGGGAGCGTACAATGAGCAGTTCTTC.

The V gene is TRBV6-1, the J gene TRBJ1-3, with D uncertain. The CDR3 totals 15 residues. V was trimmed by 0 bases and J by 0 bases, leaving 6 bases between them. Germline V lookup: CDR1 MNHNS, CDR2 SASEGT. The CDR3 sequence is CASSEAHLSGNTIYF. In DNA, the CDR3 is TGTGCCAGCAGTGAAGCCCACCTCTCTGGAAACACCATATATTTT.

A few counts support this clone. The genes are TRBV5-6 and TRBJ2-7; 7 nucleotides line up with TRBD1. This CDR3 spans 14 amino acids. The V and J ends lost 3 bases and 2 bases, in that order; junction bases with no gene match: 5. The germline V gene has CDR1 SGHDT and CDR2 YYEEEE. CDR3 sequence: CASSSQGVPYEQYF. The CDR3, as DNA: TGTGCCAGCAGCTCGCAGGGGGTCCCCTACGAGCAGTACTTC.

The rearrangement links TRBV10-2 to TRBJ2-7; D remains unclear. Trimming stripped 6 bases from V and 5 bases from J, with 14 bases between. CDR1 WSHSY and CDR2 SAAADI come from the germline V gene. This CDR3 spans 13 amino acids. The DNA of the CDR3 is TGCGCCAGCAGAGACATTGGGTTCCACGAGCAGTACTTC. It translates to CASRDIGFHEQYF.

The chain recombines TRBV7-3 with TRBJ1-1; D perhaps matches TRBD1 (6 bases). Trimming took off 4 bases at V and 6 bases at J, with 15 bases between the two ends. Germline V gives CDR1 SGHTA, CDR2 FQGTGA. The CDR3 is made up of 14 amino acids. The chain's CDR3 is CASSSSRDTSEAFF. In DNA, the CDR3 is TGTGCCAGCAGCTCGAGCCGGGACACCTCTGAAGCTTTCTTT.

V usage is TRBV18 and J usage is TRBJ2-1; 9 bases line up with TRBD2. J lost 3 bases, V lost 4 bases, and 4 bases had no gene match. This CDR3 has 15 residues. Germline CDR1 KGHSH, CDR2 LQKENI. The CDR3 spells CASSLAGDFYNEQFF. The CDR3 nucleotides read TGTGCCAGCTCACTAGCGGGAGATTTCTACAATGAGCAGTTCTTC.

The CDR3 DNA follows: TGTGCCAGTTGGACAGGGGACAATGAGCAGTTCTTC. Translated, it gives CASWTGDNEQFF. The genes are TRBV6-1 and TRBJ2-1, with 9 bases that match TRBD1. CDR3 length equals 12 residues. Germline CDR1 is MNHNS and CDR2 is SASEGT. V lost 9 bases to trimming and J lost 5 bases; unmatched junction nucleotides: 2.

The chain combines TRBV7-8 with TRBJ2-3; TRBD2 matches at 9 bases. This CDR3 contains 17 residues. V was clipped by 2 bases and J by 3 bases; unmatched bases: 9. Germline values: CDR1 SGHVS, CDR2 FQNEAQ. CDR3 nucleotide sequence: TGTGCCAGCAGCTTAAGACGACTAGCGGTAACAACAGATACGCAGTATTTT. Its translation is CASSLRRLAVTTDTQYF.

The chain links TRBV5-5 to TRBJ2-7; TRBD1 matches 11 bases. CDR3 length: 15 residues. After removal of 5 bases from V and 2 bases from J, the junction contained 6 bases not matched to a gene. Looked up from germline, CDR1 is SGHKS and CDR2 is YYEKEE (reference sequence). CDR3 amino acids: CASRTGTGGPYEQYF. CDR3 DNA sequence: TGTGCCAGCAGAACGGGGACAGGGGGACCCTACGAGCAGTACTTC.

The CDR3 protein is CASRLAGDTDTQYF. The CDR3 DNA reads as TGCGCCAGCAGACTAGCGGGGGACACAGATACGCAGTATTTT. The chain employs TRBV5-1 and TRBJ2-3; TRBD2 agrees at 11 bases. Trimming at V came to 5 bases and at J to 2 bases, leaving 1 base not matched to a gene. Germline lookup yields CDR1 SGHRS and CDR2 YFSETQ. This CDR3 spans 14 amino acids.

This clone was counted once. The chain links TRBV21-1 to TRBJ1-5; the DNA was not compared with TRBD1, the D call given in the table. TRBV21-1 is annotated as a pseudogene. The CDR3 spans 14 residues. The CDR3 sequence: CASSNDRYNQPQHF. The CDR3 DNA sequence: TGTGCCAGCAGCAATGACAGGTACAATCAGCCCCAGCATTTT.

In DNA, the CDR3 is TGTGCCAGCAGCGTAGCCAGGGAGGGCTCTAACTATGGCTACACCTTC. Translated: CASSVAREGSNYGYTF. The chain couples TRBV9 to TRBJ1-2; D is possibly TRBD1 (5 bases). Germline CDR1 SGDLS, CDR2 YYNGEE. This CDR3 is 16 amino acids long. V lost 0 bases and J 0 bases, leaving 12 bases between the germline ends.

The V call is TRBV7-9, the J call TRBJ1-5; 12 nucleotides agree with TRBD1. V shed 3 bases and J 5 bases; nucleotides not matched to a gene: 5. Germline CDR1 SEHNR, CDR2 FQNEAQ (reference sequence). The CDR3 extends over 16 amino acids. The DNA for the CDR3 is TGTGCCAGCAGCTTGGGGACAGGGGGCCCAGATCAGCCCCAGCATTTT. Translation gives CASSLGTGGPDQPQHF.

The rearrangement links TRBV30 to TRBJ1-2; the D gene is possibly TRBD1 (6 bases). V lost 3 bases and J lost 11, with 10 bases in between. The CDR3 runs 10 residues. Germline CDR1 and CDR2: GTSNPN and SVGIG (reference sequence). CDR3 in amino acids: CAWRQGVYTF. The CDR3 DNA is TGTGCCTGGAGACAGGGAGTTTACACCTTC.

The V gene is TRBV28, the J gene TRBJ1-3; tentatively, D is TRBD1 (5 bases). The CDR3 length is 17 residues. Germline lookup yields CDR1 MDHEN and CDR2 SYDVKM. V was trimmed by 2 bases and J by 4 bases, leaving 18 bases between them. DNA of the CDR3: TGTGCCAGCAGTTTAAGGGTTACAGGTGCCGGGGGAAACACCATATATTTT. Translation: CASSLRVTGAGGNTIYF.

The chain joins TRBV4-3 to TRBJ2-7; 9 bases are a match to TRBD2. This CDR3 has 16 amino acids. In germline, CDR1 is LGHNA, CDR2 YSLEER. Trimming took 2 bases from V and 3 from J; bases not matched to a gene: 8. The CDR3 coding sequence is TGCGCCAGCAGCCAATTGGGGCCTAGCGGGAACTACGAGCAGTACTTC. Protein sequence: CASSQLGPSGNYEQYF.

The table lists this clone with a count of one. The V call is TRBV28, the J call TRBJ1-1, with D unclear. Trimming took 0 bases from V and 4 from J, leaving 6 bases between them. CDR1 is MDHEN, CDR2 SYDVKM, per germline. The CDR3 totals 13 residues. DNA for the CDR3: TGTGCCAGCAGTTTATGGGGGTTCACTGAAGCTTTCTTT. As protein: CASSLWGFTEAFF.

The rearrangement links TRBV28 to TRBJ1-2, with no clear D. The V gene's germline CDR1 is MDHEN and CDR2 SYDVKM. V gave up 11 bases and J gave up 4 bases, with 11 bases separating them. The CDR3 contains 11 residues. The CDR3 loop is CAGTRAYGYTF. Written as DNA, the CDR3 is TGTGCCGGAACACGGGCCTATGGCTACACCTTC.

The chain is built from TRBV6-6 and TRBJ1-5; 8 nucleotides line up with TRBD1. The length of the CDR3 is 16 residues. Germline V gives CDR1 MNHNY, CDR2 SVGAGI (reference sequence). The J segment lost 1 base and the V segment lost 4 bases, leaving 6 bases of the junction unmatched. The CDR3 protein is CASSFRTGSSNQPQHF. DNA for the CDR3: TGTGCCAGCAGTTTCAGGACAGGGTCCAGCAATCAGCCCCAGCATTTT.

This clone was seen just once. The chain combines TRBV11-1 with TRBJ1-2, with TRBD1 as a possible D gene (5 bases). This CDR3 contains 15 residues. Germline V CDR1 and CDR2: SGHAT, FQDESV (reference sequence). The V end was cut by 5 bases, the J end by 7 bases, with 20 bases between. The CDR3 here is CASSPTRGGVAGYTF. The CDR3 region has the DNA TGTGCCAGCAGCCCCACCCGGGGAGGGGTGGCTGGCTACACCTTC.

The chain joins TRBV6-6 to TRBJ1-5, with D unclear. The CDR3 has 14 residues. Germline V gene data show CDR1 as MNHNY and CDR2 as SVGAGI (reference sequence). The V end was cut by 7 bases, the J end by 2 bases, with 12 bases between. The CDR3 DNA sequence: TGTGCCAGCACGCCGGAGGGTGGCAATCAGCCCCAGCATTTT. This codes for CASTPEGGNQPQHF.